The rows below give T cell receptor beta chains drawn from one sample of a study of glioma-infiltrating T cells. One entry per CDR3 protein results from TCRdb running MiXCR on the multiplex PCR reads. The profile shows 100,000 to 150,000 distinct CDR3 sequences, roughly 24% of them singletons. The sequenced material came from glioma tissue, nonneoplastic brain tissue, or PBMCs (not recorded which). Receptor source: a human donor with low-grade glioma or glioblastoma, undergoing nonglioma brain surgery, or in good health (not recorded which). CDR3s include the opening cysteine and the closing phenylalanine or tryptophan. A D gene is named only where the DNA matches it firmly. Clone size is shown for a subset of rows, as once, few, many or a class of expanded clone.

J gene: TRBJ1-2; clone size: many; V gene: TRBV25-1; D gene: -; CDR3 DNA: TGTGCCAGCAGCGGCTATCGGGGGGGCGGGGAGTATGGCTACACCTTC; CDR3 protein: CASSGYRGGGEYGYTF
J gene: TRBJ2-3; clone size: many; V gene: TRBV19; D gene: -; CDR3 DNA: TGTGCCAGTAGTCTTCGACAGGGCACAGATACGCAGTATTTT; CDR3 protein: CASSLRQGTDTQYF
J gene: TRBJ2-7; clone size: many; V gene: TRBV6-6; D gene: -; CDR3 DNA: TGTGCCAGCAGTTACTCGCAGGGCCGTTTGGACGAGCAGTACTTC; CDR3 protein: CASSYSQGRLDEQYF
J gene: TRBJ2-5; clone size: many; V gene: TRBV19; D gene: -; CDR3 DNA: TGTGCCAGTAGTATAACGTACAGGGGGGGAGAAGAGACCCAGTACTTC; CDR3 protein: CASSITYRGGEETQYF
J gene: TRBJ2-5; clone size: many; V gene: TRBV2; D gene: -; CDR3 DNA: TGTGCCAGCAGTGAAACGTGGGGTGAGACCCAGTACTTC; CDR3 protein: CASSETWGETQYF
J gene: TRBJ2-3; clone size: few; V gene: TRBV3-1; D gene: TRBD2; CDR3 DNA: TGTGCCAGCAGCCTATCTCCGGGACTAGCGGGAGGGCTTCTTACAGATACGCAGTATTTT; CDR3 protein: CASSLSPGLAGGLLTDTQYF
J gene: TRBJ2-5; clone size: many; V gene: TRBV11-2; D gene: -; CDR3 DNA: TGTGCCAGCAGCTGGGGACGTTCCAAAGAGACCCAGTACTTC; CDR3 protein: CASSWGRSKETQYF
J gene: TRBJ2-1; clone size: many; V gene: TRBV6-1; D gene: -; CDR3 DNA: TGTGCCAGCAGTTATTCCGGGACTCCCTACAATGAGCAGTTCTTC; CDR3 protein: CASSYSGTPYNEQFF
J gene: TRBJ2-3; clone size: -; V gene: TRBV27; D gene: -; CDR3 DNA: TGTGCCAGCGGTCAAGACAGGCCGAGCACGGATACGCAGTATTTT; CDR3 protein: CASGQDRPSTDTQYF
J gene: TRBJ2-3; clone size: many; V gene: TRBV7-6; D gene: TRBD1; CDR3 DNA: TGTGCCAGCAGCCGGTTAGACAGGGGCTCAGATACGCAGTATTTT; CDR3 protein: CASSRLDRGSDTQYF
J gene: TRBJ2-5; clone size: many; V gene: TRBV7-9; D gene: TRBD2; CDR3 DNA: TGTGCCAGCAGCCCCGCCGGAGCGGGAGGTTTGGAGACCCAGTACTTC; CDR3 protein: CASSPAGAGGLETQYF
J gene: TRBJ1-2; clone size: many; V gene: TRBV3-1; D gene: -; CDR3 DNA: TGTGCCAGCAGTGCAACAGAGAACTATGGCTACACCTTC; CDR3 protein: CASSATENYGYTF
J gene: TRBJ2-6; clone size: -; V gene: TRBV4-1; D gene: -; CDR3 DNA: TGCGCCAGCAGCCAAGATCGGGGGCTAGGGGCCAACGTCCTGACTTTC; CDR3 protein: CASSQDRGLGANVLTF
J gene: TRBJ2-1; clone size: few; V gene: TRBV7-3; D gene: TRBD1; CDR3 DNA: TGTGCCAGCAGCTCCGGGACAGGGATTAGAAATGAGCAGTTCTTC; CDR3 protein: CASSSGTGIRNEQFF
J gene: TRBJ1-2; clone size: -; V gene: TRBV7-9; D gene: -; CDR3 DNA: TGTGCCAGCAGCCCCCCAGGGCTACTTGGCTACACCTTC; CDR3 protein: CASSPPGLLGYTF
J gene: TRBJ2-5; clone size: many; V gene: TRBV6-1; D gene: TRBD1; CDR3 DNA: TGTGCCAGCAGTGGACAGGGGGCGAGGGAGACCCAGTACTTC; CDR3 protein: CASSGQGARETQYF
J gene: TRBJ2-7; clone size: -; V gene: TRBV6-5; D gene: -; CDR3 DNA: TGTGCCCGCAGTTCCTCATACGGCAGCTCCTCCGCGCAGTACTTC; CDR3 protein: CARSSSYGSSSAQYF
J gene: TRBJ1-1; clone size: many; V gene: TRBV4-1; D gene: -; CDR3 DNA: TGCGCCAGCAGCCAAGACGGCAGGAACACTGAAGCTTTCTTT; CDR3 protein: CASSQDGRNTEAFF
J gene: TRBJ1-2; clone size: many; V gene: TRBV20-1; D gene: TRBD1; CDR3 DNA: TGCAGTGCTAGAGAAAGGGGGCCGGCAGGGGAAGAGGGTAACTATGGCTACACCTTC; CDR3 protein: CSARERGPAGEEGNYGYTF
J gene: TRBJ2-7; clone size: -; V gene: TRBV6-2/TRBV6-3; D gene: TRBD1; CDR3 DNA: TGTGCCAGCAGACCGATGACAGGGGTCTCCTACAAGCAGTACTTC; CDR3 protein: CASRPMTGVSYKQYF
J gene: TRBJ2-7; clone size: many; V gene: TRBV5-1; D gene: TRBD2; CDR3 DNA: TGCGCCAGCAGCGTTCTCGCGGGGGGCTCCTACGAGCAGTACTTC; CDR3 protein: CASSVLAGGSYEQYF
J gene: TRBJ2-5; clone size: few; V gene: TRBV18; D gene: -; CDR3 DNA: TGTGCCAGCTCACTTTCGTTCCAAGAGACCCAGTACTTC; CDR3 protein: CASSLSFQETQYF
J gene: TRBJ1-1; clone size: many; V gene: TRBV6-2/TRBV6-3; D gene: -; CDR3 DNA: TGTGCCAGCAGTTTCACGGGTGGAGGGAACACTGAAGCTTTCTTT; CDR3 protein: CASSFTGGGNTEAFF
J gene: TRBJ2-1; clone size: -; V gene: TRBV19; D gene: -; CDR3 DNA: TGTGCCGGTAGTATAGCTCACTCTGGGTCCTACAATGAGCAGTTCTTC; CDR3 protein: CAGSIAHSGSYNEQFF
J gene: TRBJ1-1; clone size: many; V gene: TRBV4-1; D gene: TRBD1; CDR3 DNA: TGCGCCAGCAGCTTAGCATCCGGGACAGACATGAACACTGAAGCTTTCTTT; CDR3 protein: CASSLASGTDMNTEAFF
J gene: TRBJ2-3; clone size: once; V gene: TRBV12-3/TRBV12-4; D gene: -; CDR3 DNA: TGTGCCAGCAGTAACCCCCCGAGCGCCCTTAGCACAGATACGAAGTATTTT; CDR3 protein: CASSNPPSALSTDTKYF
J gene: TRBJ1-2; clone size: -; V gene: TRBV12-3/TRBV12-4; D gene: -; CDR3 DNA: TGTGCCAGCATAAGTTCATCTAACCACTATGGCTACACCTTC; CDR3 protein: CASISSSNHYGYTF
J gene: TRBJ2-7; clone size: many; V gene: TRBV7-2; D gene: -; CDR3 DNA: TGTGCCAGCAGTTTCACCTACGAGCAGTACTTC; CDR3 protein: CASSFTYEQYF
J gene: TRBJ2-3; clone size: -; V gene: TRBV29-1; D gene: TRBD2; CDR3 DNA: TGCAGGGTCCCCCGGGCGGGAGGGAGCACAGATACGCAGTATTTT; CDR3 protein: CRVPRAGGSTDTQYF
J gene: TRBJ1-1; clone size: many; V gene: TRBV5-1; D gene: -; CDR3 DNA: TGCGCCAGCCAGACGGCGGGACGGACTGAAGCTTTCTTT; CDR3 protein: CASQTAGRTEAFF
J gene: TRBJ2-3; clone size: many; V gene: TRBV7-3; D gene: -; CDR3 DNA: TGTGCCAGCAGCTTAATGACAGAATCAGATACGCAGTATTTT; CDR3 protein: CASSLMTESDTQYF
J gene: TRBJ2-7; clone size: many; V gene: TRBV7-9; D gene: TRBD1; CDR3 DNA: TGTGCCAGCAGCTTCCGGGACAGCACCTACGAGCAGTACTTC; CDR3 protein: CASSFRDSTYEQYF
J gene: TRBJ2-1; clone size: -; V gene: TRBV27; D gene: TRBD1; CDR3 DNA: TGTGCCAGCAGTTTATTCCAGGGGGCTGCCGGGGTAACTGAGCAGTTCTTC; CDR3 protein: CASSLFQGAAGVTEQFF
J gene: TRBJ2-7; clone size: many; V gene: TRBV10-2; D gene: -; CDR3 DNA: TGCGCCACCTCACCTTCCTACGAGCAGTACTTC; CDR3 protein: CATSPSYEQYF
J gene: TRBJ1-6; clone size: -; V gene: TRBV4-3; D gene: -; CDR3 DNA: TGCGCCAGCGGCCAAGAGGGAGAATATTCACCCCTCCACTTT; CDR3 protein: CASGQEGEYSPLHF
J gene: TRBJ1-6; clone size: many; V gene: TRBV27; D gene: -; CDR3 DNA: TGTGCCAGCAGCTTCTCGGGGACCAATAATTCACCCCTCCACTTT; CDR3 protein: CASSFSGTNNSPLHF
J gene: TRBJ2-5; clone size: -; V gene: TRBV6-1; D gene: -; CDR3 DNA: TGTGCCAGCAGTTCCTCCCAAGGCAGCCAGTCCTTC; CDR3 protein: CASSSSQGSQSF
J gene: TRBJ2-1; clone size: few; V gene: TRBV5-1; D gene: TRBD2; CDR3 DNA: TGCGCCAGCAGCTTGGTGACTAGCGGGGCCAATGAGCAGTTCTTC; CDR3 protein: CASSLVTSGANEQFF
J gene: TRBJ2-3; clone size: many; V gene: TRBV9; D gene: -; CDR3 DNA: TGTGCCAGCAGCGTAGACCACCCAGATACGCAGTATTTT; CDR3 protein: CASSVDHPDTQYF
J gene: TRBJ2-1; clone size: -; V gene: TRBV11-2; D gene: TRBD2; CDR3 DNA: TGTGCCAGCAGCCCGGCGTCTGGGAGCGGGAGAAAAGGTGGTGAGCAGTTCTTC; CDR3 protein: CASSPASGSGRKGGEQFF
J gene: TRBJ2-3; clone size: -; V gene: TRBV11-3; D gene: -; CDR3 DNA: TGTGCCAGCAGCCCGCGGGAACCCCCCACAGATACGCAGTATTTT; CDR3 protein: CASSPREPPTDTQYF
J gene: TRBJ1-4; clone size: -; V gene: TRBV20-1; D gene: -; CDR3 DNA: TGCAGTGCTAAAGATCAAGAAAAACTGGTTTTT; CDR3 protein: CSAKDQEKLVF
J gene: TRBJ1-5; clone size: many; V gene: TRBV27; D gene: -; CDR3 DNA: TGTGCCAGCAGTTTTCAACCCGGGCAGCCCCAGCATTTT; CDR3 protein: CASSFQPGQPQHF
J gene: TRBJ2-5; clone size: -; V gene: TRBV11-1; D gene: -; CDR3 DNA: TGTGCCTGCAGCCCTTACCAAGAGGCCCAGTACTTC; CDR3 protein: CACSPYQEAQYF
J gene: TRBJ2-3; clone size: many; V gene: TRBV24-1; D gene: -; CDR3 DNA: TGTGCCACCAGCTCCGCAACAGGGTCCCAAGTCACAGATACGCAGTATTTT; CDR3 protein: CATSSATGSQVTDTQYF
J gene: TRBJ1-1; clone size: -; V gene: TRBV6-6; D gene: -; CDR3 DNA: TGTGCCAGCGGTTACTTCGGACAGCCCCTGGGCACTGAAGCTTTCTTT; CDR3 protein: CASGYFGQPLGTEAFF
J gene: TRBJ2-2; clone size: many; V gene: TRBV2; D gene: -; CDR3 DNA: TGTGCCAGCAAAGGAACCGGGGAGCTGTTTTTT; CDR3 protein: CASKGTGELFF
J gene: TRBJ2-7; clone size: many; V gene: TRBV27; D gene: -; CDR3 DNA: TGTGCCAGCAGTTCCGGGGGGCTCGGCTACGAGCAGTACTTC; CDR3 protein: CASSSGGLGYEQYF
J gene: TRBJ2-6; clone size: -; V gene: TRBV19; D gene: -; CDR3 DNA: TGTGCCAGTAGTATCGGACGGAAAGACTCTGGGGCCAACGTCCTGACTTTC; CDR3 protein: CASSIGRKDSGANVLTF
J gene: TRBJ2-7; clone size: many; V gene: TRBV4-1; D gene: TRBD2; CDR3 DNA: TGCGCCAGCAGCCACCCTAGCGGGAACTCCTACGAGCAGTACTTC; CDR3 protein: CASSHPSGNSYEQYF
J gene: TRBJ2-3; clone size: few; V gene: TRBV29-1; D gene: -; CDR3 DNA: TGCAGCGTTGTCGGGGGCGTCACAGATACGCAGTATTTT; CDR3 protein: CSVVGGVTDTQYF
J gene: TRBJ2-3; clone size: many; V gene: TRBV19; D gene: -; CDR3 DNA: TGTGCCAGTAGCCATATCCGGGCAGGGGGCACAGATACGCAGTATTTT; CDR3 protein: CASSHIRAGGTDTQYF
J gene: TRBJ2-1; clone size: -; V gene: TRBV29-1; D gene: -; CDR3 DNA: TGCAGCGTTGGCCTTCTTTTACTGGACGAGCAGTTCTTC; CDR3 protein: CSVGLLLLDEQFF
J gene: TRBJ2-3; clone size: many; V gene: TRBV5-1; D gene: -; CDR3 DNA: TGCGCCAGCAGCCTGACCGGGCCCGGAGGCACAGATACGCAGTATTTT; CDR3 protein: CASSLTGPGGTDTQYF
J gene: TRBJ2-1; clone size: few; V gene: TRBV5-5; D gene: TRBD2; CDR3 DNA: TGTGCCAGCAGCTTGACTAGCGGAACCACTACCCATGAGCAGTTCTTC; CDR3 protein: CASSLTSGTTTHEQFF
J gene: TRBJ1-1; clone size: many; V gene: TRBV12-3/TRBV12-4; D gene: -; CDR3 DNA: TGTGCCAGCAGTTTAACGGCAATTGAAGCTTTCTTT; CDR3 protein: CASSLTAIEAFF
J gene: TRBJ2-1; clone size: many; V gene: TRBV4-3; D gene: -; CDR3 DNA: TGCGCCAGCAGGATAGGATTGCGGGACAATGAGCAGTTCTTC; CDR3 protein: CASRIGLRDNEQFF
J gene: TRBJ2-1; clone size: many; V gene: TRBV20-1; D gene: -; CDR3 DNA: TGCAGTGCCGTGCTCAGTACCAAAGACAATGAGCAGTTCTTC; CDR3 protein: CSAVLSTKDNEQFF
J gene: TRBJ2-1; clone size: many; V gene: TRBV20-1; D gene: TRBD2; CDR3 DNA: TGCAGTGCTAGTGGGACTAGCGGTGAGCAGTTCTTC; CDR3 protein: CSASGTSGEQFF